The 9 T cell receptor beta chains given below trace back to one sample, sequenced in a study of cytomegalovirus exposure and HLA in healthy donors. In the PCR, 60 Vbeta and 13 Jbeta primers were used. Measured with immunoSEQ multiplex PCR; TCRdb has only the in-frame clones, and not every one. This table holds about 200,000 clones, about 79% found once. The source material was PBMCs. The receptors were sampled from a boy aged 2 to 9 in good health and CMV-seronegative.

The chain has TRBV27 and TRBJ2-2, with a possible D match to TRBD2 (5 bases). Trimming cost V 5 bases and J 3 bases, with 10 bases left between them. The germline gives CDR1 MNHEY, CDR2 SMNVEV (reference sequence). This CDR3 has 14 amino acids. The CDR3 DNA reads TGTGCCAGCAGTCCCGACTACTACACCGGGGAGCTGTTTTTT. It encodes CASSPDYYTGELFF.

The rearrangement uses TRBV19 and TRBJ2-4; 7 nucleotides line up with TRBD1. Germline-derived CDR1 and CDR2 are LNHDA and SQIVND (reference sequence). The CDR3 extends over 16 amino acids. Trimming took 8 bases from V and 5 from J; bases not matched to a gene: 15. CDR3 protein: CASSSWGDRAQNIQYF. The CDR3 bases are TGTGCCAGTTCCTCCTGGGGCGACAGGGCCCAAAACATTCAGTACTTC.

In DNA form, the CDR3 reads TGTGCCAGCAGCGTAACATCTAGACCTGACGCTGAAGCTTTCTTT. This translates into CASSVTSRPDAEAFF. V gene TRBV9 combines with J gene TRBJ1-1, with D uncertain. Trimming took off 1 base at V and 6 bases at J, with 16 bases between the two ends. The CDR3 is 15 amino acids. The germline CDR1 and CDR2 sequences are SGDLS and YYNGEE.

The rearrangement links TRBV7-8 to TRBJ1-5; D is possibly TRBD1 (5 bases). The CDR3 covers 16 residues. The germline CDR1 and CDR2 sequences are SGHVS and FQNEAQ. Trimming left V 5 bases short and J 0 bases short, with 14 bases between. CDR3 protein: CASSHNRGVSNQPQHF. The CDR3 DNA sequence: TGTGCCAGCAGCCATAATCGGGGGGTTAGCAATCAGCCCCAGCATTTT.

The rearrangement uses TRBV7-8 and TRBJ1-1; 8 nucleotides match TRBD1. Germline assignment: CDR1 SGHVS and CDR2 FQNEAQ. The CDR3 runs 15 residues. The junction had 3 bases not matched to a gene; V was cut back by 2 bases and J by 1 base. CDR3: CASSLNQGANTEAFF. The CDR3 region has the DNA TGTGCCAGCAGCTTAAATCAGGGGGCGAACACTGAAGCTTTCTTT.

The CDR3 region has the DNA TGTGCCAGCAGCGACAGGCTCCCGAATCGCTACACCTTC. This sequence encodes CASSDRLPNRYTF. The chain employs TRBV11-1 and TRBJ1-2; D might be TRBD1 (6 bases). Germline V lookup: CDR1 SGHAT, CDR2 FQDESV (reference sequence). This CDR3 region has 13 residues. The germline V and J ends were trimmed by 5 bases and 9 bases, with 16 bases remaining between them.

The V and J genes are TRBV5-6 and TRBJ2-3, with a tentative D call TRBD1 (5 bases). The CDR3 loop spans 13 amino acids. V lost 4 bases and J lost 5, with 11 bases in between. CDR1 SGHDT and CDR2 YYEEEE come from the germline V gene. The CDR3 is CASSHIREDTQYF. CDR3 in DNA: TGTGCCAGCAGCCACATCAGGGAAGATACGCAGTATTTT. Variable domain in full (rest from reference TRBV5-6 and TRBJ2-3): DAGVTQSPTHLIKTRGQQVTLRCSPKSGHDTVSWYQQALGQGPQFIFQYYEEEERQRGNFPDRFSGHQFPNYSSELNVNALLLGDSALYLCASSHIREDTQYFGPGTRLTVL.

The chain is built from TRBV7-8 and TRBJ2-2, with D tentatively TRBD1 (6 bases). Germline CDR1 is SGHVS and CDR2 is FQNEAQ. The CDR3 covers 14 residues. The germline V and J ends were trimmed by 2 bases and 9 bases, with 13 bases remaining between them. CDR3 loop: CASSLPGDGRELFF. The CDR3 region has the DNA TGTGCCAGCAGCTTACCAGGGGATGGCCGGGAGCTGTTTTTT. The complete variable domain, with remaining parts taken from reference TRBV7-8 and TRBJ2-2, reads GAGVSQSPRYKVAKRGQDVALRCDPISGHVSLFWYQQALGQGPEFLTYFQNEAQLDKSGLPSDRFFAERPEGSVSTLKIQRTQQEDSAVYLCASSLPGDGRELFFGEGSRLTVL.

This rearrangement joins TRBV9 to TRBJ1-2; D ambiguous. Germline CDR1 and CDR2: SGDLS and YYNGEE. V was cut by 6 bases and J by 8 bases, with 23 bases left in between. The CDR3 is made up of 15 amino acids. DNA of the CDR3: TGTGCCAGCACCCGACTCCAGACGGTAGCGGGAGGCTACACCTTC. This translates into CASTRLQTVAGGYTF.